Included here is one T cell receptor beta chain sequence, with context. V was trimmed by 6 bases and J by 0 bases, leaving 13 bases between them. The germline V gene has CDR1 SGHDT and CDR2 YYEEEE. The CDR3 has 14 amino acids. Survey-level TCR beta sequencing used the immunoSEQ assay. Only in-frame clones appear in the TCRdb table, and some are missing; sequencing was by immunoSEQ multiplex PCR. Here the sample spans 68,000 or so clones, 85% to 95% being singletons. Sequenced input: PBMCs. This chain links TRBV5-6 with TRBJ2-7; D is possibly TRBD2 (5 bases). The receptor was derived from a middle-aged man with rheumatoid arthritis. The CDR3 loop reads CASTLFGVSYEQYF. For the CDR3, the DNA is TGTGCCAGCACCCTATTCGGGGTCTCCTACGAGCAGTACTTC.